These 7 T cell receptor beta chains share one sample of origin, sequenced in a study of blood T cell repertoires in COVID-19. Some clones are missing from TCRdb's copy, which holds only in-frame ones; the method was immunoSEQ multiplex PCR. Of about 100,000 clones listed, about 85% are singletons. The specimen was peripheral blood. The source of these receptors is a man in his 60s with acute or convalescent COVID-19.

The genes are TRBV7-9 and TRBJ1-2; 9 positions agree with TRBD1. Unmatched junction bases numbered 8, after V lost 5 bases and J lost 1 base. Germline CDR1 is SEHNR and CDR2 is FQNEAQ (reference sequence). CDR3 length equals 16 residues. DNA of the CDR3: TGTGCCAGCAGCCCACCGGGACAGGGCCATAACTATGGCTACACCTTC. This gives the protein CASSPPGQGHNYGYTF.

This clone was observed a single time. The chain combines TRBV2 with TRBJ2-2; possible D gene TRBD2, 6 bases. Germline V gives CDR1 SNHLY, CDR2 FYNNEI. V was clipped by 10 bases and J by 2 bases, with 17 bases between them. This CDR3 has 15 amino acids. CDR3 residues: CATKGSGRNTGELFF. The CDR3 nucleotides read TGTGCCACCAAGGGTAGCGGTCGTAACACCGGGGAGCTGTTTTTT.

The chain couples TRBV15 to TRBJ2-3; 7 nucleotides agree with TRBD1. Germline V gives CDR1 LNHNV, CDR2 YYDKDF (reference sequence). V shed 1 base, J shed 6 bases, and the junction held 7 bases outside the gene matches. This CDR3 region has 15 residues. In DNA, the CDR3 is TGTGCCACCAGCAGAGTAATCCGAGGGGGCGATACGCAGTATTTT. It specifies CATSRVIRGGDTQYF.

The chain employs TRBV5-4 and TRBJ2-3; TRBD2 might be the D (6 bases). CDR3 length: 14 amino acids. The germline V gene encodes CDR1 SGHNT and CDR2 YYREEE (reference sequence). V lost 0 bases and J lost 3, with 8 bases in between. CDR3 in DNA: TGTGCCAGCAGCTTGGCGGGAGTTACAGATACGCAGTATTTT. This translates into CASSLAGVTDTQYF. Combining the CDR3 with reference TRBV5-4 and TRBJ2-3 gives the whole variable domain ETGVTQSPTHLIKTRGQQVTLRCSSQSGHNTVSWYQQALGQGPQFIFQYYREEENGRGNFPPRFSGLQFPNYSSELNVNALELDDSALYLCASSLAGVTDTQYFGPGTRLTVL.

The CDR3 here is CASSFRGTSVYEQYF. CDR3 in DNA: TGTGCCAGCAGCTTTAGGGGGACTAGTGTGTACGAGCAGTACTTC. The chain joins TRBV7-2 to TRBJ2-7; 8 bases map to TRBD2. The CDR3 consists of 15 residues. Germline CDR1 reads SGHTA; CDR2 reads FQGNSA. Trimming removed 3 bases from V and 4 bases from J; junction bases left unmatched: 8.

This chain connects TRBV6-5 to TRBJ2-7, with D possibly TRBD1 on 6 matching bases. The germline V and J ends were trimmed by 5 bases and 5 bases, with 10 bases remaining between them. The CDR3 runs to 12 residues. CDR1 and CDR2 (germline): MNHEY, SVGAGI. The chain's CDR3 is CASSQGHHEQYF. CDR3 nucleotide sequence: TGTGCCAGCAGTCAGGGGCACCACGAGCAGTACTTC.

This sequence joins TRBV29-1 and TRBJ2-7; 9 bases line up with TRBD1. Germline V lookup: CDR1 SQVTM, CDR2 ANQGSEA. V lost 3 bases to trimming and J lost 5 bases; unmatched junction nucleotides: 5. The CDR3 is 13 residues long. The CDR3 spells CSVEGTGKHEQYF. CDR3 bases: TGCAGCGTTGAGGGGACAGGGAAGCACGAGCAGTACTTC.